A single sample gave rise to the 21 T cell receptor beta chains below, sequenced in a study of shared clonotypes between healthy human individuals. Sequenced by immunoSEQ multiplex PCR; TCRdb stores in-frame clones only, minus some. Among about 680,000 clones, about two thirds were seen once, and the ten largest hold 1.8%. Specimen: memory CD4+ T cells sorted from blood. Subset denoted: CD45RA-negative fraction. These receptors originate from a woman aged 25 to 39 in good health.

The gene calls are TRBV25-1 and TRBJ2-7, with 7 bases matching TRBD1. Germline loops: CDR1 MGHDK, CDR2 SYGVNS. The CDR3 is 14 amino acids. V shed 4 bases and J 3 bases; nucleotides not matched to a gene: 6. Here the CDR3 reads CASSAPGQYYEQYF. The CDR3 region has the DNA TGTGCCAGCAGTGCACCGGGACAGTACTACGAGCAGTACTTC.

J is TRBJ2-1 and V is TRBV19, with 7 bases that match TRBD1. Germline assignment: CDR1 LNHDA and CDR2 SQIVND (reference sequence). This CDR3 region has 14 residues. The J segment lost 9 bases and the V segment lost 7 bases, leaving 12 bases of the junction unmatched. The CDR3 region has the DNA TGTGCCAGTACCGGACAGGTTGTATTTGGTGAGCAGTTCTTC. It yields the protein CASTGQVVFGEQFF.

This clone was recorded many times. Different DNA sequences within this sample yield the same CDR3. V gene TRBV15 combines with J gene TRBJ2-7; TRBD1 matches at 7 bases. The V and J ends lost 3 bases and 1 base, in that order; junction bases with no gene match: 6. The CDR3 has 15 amino acids. Germline CDR1 reads LNHNV; CDR2 reads YYDKDF (reference sequence). Here the CDR3 DNA reads TGTGCCACCAGCAGTAGAGGGACAGCGTCCTACGAGCAGTACTTC. It translates to CATSSRGTASYEQYF.

This clone was detected only a few times. The genes are TRBV27 and TRBJ1-2, with TRBD1 matching over 7 bases. With 3 bases clipped from V and 2 bases from J, the junction kept 9 bases outside the gene matches. Per germline, CDR1 MNHEY and CDR2 SMNVEV (reference sequence). This CDR3 spans 16 amino acids. The CDR3 sequence is CASSFLPPGQNYGYTF. The CDR3 DNA is TGTGCCAGCAGTTTCCTTCCTCCGGGACAGAACTATGGCTACACCTTC.

The table lists this clone with a count of one. J is TRBJ2-5 and V is TRBV5-1; 8 positions agree with TRBD1. Germline CDR1 is SGHRS and CDR2 is YFSETQ. V was clipped by 4 bases and J by 3 bases; unmatched bases: 8. The CDR3 is 15 amino acids. CDR3 protein: CASSPWGQDKETQYF. CDR3 nucleotides: TGCGCCAGCAGCCCCTGGGGACAGGATAAAGAGACCCAGTACTTC. Variable domain in full (rest from reference TRBV5-1 and TRBJ2-5): KAGVTQTPRYLIKTRGQQVTLSCSPISGHRSVSWYQQTPGQGLQFLFEYFSETQRNKGNFPGRFSGRQFSNSRSEMNVSTLELGDSALYLCASSPWGQDKETQYFGPGTRLLVL.

V usage is TRBV2 and J usage is TRBJ1-1; no clear D. The V end was cut by 1 base, the J end by 10 bases, with 13 bases between. Germline V CDR1 and CDR2: SNHLY, FYNNEI. This CDR3 has 13 residues. DNA of the CDR3: TGTGCCAGCAGTGAAGATGGACTCTGGGGAGCTTTCTTT. It translates to CASSEDGLWGAFF. Looking up the rest from reference TRBV2 and TRBJ1-1 gives the full variable domain: EPEVTQTPSHQVTQMGQEVILRCVPISNHLYFYWYRQILGQKVEFLVSFYNNEISEKSEIFDDQFSVERPDGSNFTLKIRSTKLEDSAMYFCASSEDGLWGAFFGQGTRLTVV.

The gene calls are TRBV28 and TRBJ1-5; maybe TRBD1 (6 bases). Trimming pared 6 bases from V and 0 bases from J, leaving 15 bases between. The CDR3 spans 16 residues. The germline CDR1 and CDR2 sequences are MDHEN and SYDVKM. The CDR3: CASRTEGGYSNQPQHF. CDR3 coding DNA: TGTGCCAGCAGAACCGAGGGGGGGTATAGCAATCAGCCCCAGCATTTT. The whole variable domain, filled in from reference TRBV28 and TRBJ1-5, reads DVKVTQSSRYLVKRTGEKVFLECVQDMDHENMFWYRQDPGLGLRLIYFSYDVKMKEKGDIPEGYSVSREKKERFSLILESASTNQTSMYLCASRTEGGYSNQPQHFGDGTRLSIL.

The CDR3 coding sequence is TGCGCCAGCAGGTCGGGAGGACAAGTGAACACTGAAGCTTTCTTT. Translation gives CASRSGGQVNTEAFF. This chain joins TRBV5-1 and TRBJ1-1; TRBD1 is a possible D gene (5 bases). The germline V and J ends were trimmed by 5 bases and 0 bases, with 14 bases remaining between them. The germline CDR1 and CDR2 sequences are SGHRS and YFSETQ. The CDR3 totals 15 residues.

The rearrangement joins TRBV9 to TRBJ1-2; tentative D call: TRBD1 (6 bases). Trimming removed 3 bases from V and 3 bases from J, with 9 bases in between. CDR1 and CDR2 from the germline V gene are SGDLS and YYNGEE. The CDR3 is 13 residues long. The chain's CDR3 is CASSATGYYGYTF. Here the CDR3 DNA reads TGTGCCAGCAGCGCTACAGGGTACTATGGCTACACCTTC.

The rearrangement links TRBV5-4 to TRBJ2-3; D is perhaps TRBD2 (5 bases). The CDR3 runs 16 residues. The V end was cut by 5 bases, the J end by 6 bases, with 22 bases between. Per the germline V gene, CDR1 is SGHNT and CDR2 is YYREEE (reference sequence). For the CDR3, the DNA is TGTGCCAGCAGGCGTACCGGGATCCTATTGTCGGATACGCAGTATTTT. This gives the protein CASRRTGILLSDTQYF.

CDR3 sequence (DNA): TGTGCCAGTAGTATGGCAGGGGGCTGGGACACTGAAGCTTTCTTT. Its translation is CASSMAGGWDTEAFF. The V and J genes are TRBV19 and TRBJ1-1; TRBD1 aligns across 8 bases. Trimming took 3 bases from V and 3 from J; bases not matched to a gene: 6. Germline loops: CDR1 LNHDA, CDR2 SQIVND (reference sequence). The CDR3 extends over 15 amino acids.

The J gene is TRBJ2-7, the V gene TRBV28; possibly TRBD2 for D (7 bases). Trimming removed 6 bases at V and 4 bases at J, with 16 bases between. Germline values: CDR1 MDHEN, CDR2 SYDVKM. This CDR3 has 14 residues. CDR3 DNA: TGTGCCAGCAGCAGGGGAGGGGGGACTTACGAGCAGTACTTC. It codes for CASSRGGGTYEQYF.

Worth noting for this clone: A far bigger clonotype differs at one base, so this is likely a read error. This chain connects TRBV6-6 to TRBJ1-3, with D unclear. Trimming left V 7 bases short and J 0 bases short, with 7 bases between. Per germline, CDR1 MNHNY and CDR2 SVGAGI (reference sequence). The CDR3 runs to 13 residues. The CDR3 DNA is TGTGCCAGCATAAAGGACTCTGGAAACACCATATATTTT. This encodes CASIKDSGNTIYF.

The rearrangement joins TRBV30 to TRBJ2-1; D might be TRBD2 (6 bases). V lost 3 bases to trimming and J lost 5 bases, with 11 bases between them. Germline CDR1 reads GTSNPN; CDR2 reads SVGIG (reference sequence). CDR3 size: 13 residues. This chain's CDR3 is CAWRRESHNEQFF. In DNA, the CDR3 is TGTGCCTGGAGACGGGAGTCCCACAATGAGCAGTTCTTC.

This chain connects TRBV28 to TRBJ1-1; maybe TRBD1 (5 bases). CDR1 and CDR2 from the germline V gene are MDHEN and SYDVKM. The CDR3 sequence is 16 residues long. Trimming left V 7 bases short and J 1 base short, with 19 bases between. The chain's CDR3 is CASNVLGPGWNTEAFF. As DNA, the CDR3 is TGTGCCAGCAATGTTCTGGGGCCGGGATGGAACACTGAAGCTTTCTTT.

The genes are TRBV7-8 and TRBJ2-3, with 8 bases identical to TRBD2. V shed 4 bases and J 3 bases; nucleotides not matched to a gene: 24. CDR3 size: 21 residues. Germline V gene data show CDR1 as SGHVS and CDR2 as FQNEAQ. CDR3 in amino acids: CASSYGRRTSGSLGGTDTQYF. In DNA, the CDR3 is TGTGCCAGCAGCTATGGGCGGAGGACGAGCGGGAGTCTGGGTGGAACAGATACGCAGTATTTT.

The CDR3 coding sequence is TGTGCCATCAGTAAACTAGCGGGAGGGCCGGGTGAGCAGTTCTTC. Encoded protein: CAISKLAGGPGEQFF. The J gene is TRBJ2-1, the V gene TRBV10-3; TRBD2 matches 13 bases. CDR1 and CDR2 from the germline V gene are ENHRY and SYGVKD. V was pared by 5 bases and J by 9 bases, with 7 bases of the junction left unmatched. The CDR3 has 15 amino acids.

The gene calls are TRBV27 and TRBJ2-1, with a tentative D call TRBD2 (6 bases). CDR1 and CDR2 from the germline V gene are MNHEY and SMNVEV (reference sequence). The CDR3 loop spans 16 amino acids. Trimming pared 7 bases from V and 1 base from J, leaving 17 bases between. The CDR3 reads CASTATWGTSYNEQFF. The CDR3 DNA sequence: TGTGCCAGCACGGCCACATGGGGGACTTCCTACAATGAGCAGTTCTTC.

This clone was counted at least ten times. The chain has TRBV6-5 and TRBJ1-4; D is uncertain. V was clipped by 1 base and J by 8 bases, with 8 bases between them. The CDR3 consists of 13 residues. Germline CDR1 reads MNHEY; CDR2 reads SVGAGI. CDR3 in DNA: TGTGCCAGCAGTTACTGGACTGGGGAAAAACTGTTTTTT. As protein: CASSYWTGEKLFF.

Note on this clone: A far larger clone is one nucleotide away, so this likely arose from a read error. The V call is TRBV27, the J call TRBJ2-2, with D possibly TRBD1 on 5 matching bases. Trimming stripped 6 bases from V and 9 bases from J, with 17 bases between. The CDR3 is 14 residues long. Germline loops: CDR1 MNHEY, CDR2 SMNVEV (reference sequence). The CDR3 region is CASRGIGGARELFF. The CDR3, as DNA: TGTGCCAGCAGAGGGATAGGTGGGGCCAGGGAGCTGTTTTTT.

This clone was seen a handful of times. The sample carries other DNA sequences with the same CDR3. The V gene is TRBV9, the J gene TRBJ1-1; D remains ambiguous. Looked up from germline, CDR1 is SGDLS and CDR2 is YYNGEE. Trimming took off 0 bases at V and 5 bases at J, with 8 bases between the two ends. The CDR3 runs to 13 residues. The CDR3 spells CASSVATGTEAFF. DNA for the CDR3: TGTGCCAGCAGCGTAGCTACGGGAACTGAAGCTTTCTTT.